Presented here are 20 T cell receptor beta chains from one specimen sequenced in a study of blood T cell repertoires in COVID-19. This table comes from immunoSEQ multiplex PCR, and its TCRdb copy is limited to in-frame clones, with some not included. The sample contains a few hundred thousand clones, about 86% of which appear only once. Material for sequencing was peripheral blood. The receptors shown here come from a woman aged 50 to 65 with acute or convalescent COVID-19.

The V gene is TRBV12-5, the J gene TRBJ2-5; no clear D gene. Germline V CDR1 and CDR2: LGHNT, FRNRAP. V lost 0 bases to trimming and J lost 4 bases, with 15 bases between them. The CDR3 sequence is 16 residues long. The CDR3 reads CASGLVLFRTAETQYF. CDR3 nucleotides: TGTGCTAGTGGTTTGGTACTTTTCCGAACAGCAGAGACCCAGTACTTC.

The J gene is TRBJ1-5, the V gene TRBV2; no clear D gene. V lost 5 bases and J 5 bases, leaving 4 bases between the germline ends. The CDR3 loop spans 11 amino acids. Germline V CDR1 and CDR2: SNHLY, FYNNEI. The CDR3 loop is CASSTDQPQHF. The CDR3 region has the DNA TGTGCCAGCAGTACTGATCAGCCCCAGCATTTT.

This clone was seen once. V usage is TRBV7-9 and J usage is TRBJ2-1; TRBD2 matches at 13 bases. The germline V gene encodes CDR1 SEHNR and CDR2 FQNEAQ (reference sequence). The length of the CDR3 is 15 residues. Losses at the gene ends were 5 bases for V and 7 bases for J; bases not matched to a gene: 5. The CDR3 reads CASSALAGGGNEQFF. CDR3 DNA: TGTGCCAGCAGCGCACTAGCGGGAGGGGGGAATGAGCAGTTCTTC.

The V and J genes are TRBV4-3 and TRBJ1-2, with D perhaps TRBD1 (6 bases). Germline V lookup: CDR1 LGHNA, CDR2 YSLEER. The germline V and J ends were trimmed by 4 bases and 3 bases, with 15 bases remaining between them. The CDR3 covers 15 residues. The DNA for the CDR3 is TGCGCCAGCAGCCCAGGGGAGTCCTGGGACTATGGCTACACCTTC. Encoded protein: CASSPGESWDYGYTF.

This clone was detected a few times. V is TRBV5-4 and J is TRBJ1-2, with TRBD1 as a possible D gene (5 bases). Germline loops: CDR1 SGHNT, CDR2 YYREEE (reference sequence). V was clipped by 8 bases and J by 7 bases, with 27 bases between them. The CDR3 loop spans 16 amino acids. The CDR3 is CASRATLGAGFSGYTF. In DNA, the CDR3 is TGTGCCAGTAGAGCCACCTTAGGAGCAGGGTTTTCTGGCTACACCTTC.

The chain links TRBV7-2 to TRBJ1-5; D gene unclear. This CDR3 contains 15 residues. Trimming took off 1 base at V and 0 bases at J, with 7 bases between the two ends. Looked up from germline, CDR1 is SGHTA and CDR2 is FQGNSA. The CDR3 coding sequence is TGTGCCAGCAGCTTAGGACTGCCTAGCAATCAGCCCCAGCATTTT. The encoded protein is CASSLGLPSNQPQHF.

The V gene is TRBV5-1, the J gene TRBJ2-1; 13 nucleotides line up with TRBD2. This CDR3 has 15 amino acids. Germline CDR1 reads SGHRS; CDR2 reads YFSETQ. After removal of 4 bases from V and 4 bases from J, the junction contained 2 bases not matched to a gene. CDR3 protein: CASSKGLAGYNEQFF. Written as DNA, the CDR3 is TGCGCCAGCAGCAAGGGACTAGCGGGGTACAATGAGCAGTTCTTC.

This clone was seen only once. A read error is possible here, since a much larger clone lies one base away. The chain joins TRBV9 to TRBJ2-2; 8 bases align to TRBD1. This CDR3 has 15 amino acids. The germline V gene encodes CDR1 SGDLS and CDR2 YYNGEE. The trim removed 3 bases at V and 1 base at J, leaving 2 bases unmatched. CDR3 bases: TGTGCCAGCAGCGCCGGGACAGGGAACACCGGGGAGCTGTTTTTT. It translates to CASSAGTGNTGELFF.

This chain links TRBV15 with TRBJ1-5; TRBD1 matches 7 bases. Trimming took 1 base from V and 4 from J; bases not matched to a gene: 7. The CDR3 length is 16 residues. Germline loops: CDR1 LNHNV, CDR2 YYDKDF (reference sequence). Here the CDR3 DNA reads TGTGCCACCAGCAGAGGGGAAGGACAGGTGAATCAGCCCCAGCATTTT. Translating gives CATSRGEGQVNQPQHF.

The chain is built from TRBV9 and TRBJ1-1; D gene uncertain. The CDR3 extends over 15 amino acids. V was clipped by 3 bases and J by 4 bases, with 16 bases between them. The germline CDR1 and CDR2 sequences are SGDLS and YYNGEE. The CDR3 DNA sequence: TGTGCCAGCAGCGGGACGGTTACCGAGGGCACTGAAGCTTTCTTT. Amino acids: CASSGTVTEGTEAFF.

V gene TRBV27 combines with J gene TRBJ2-3; 11 bases are a match to TRBD2. There are 17 residues in the CDR3. V dropped 3 bases and J dropped 4; count of bases not matched to a gene: 9. Germline values: CDR1 MNHEY, CDR2 SMNVEV (reference sequence). The CDR3, as DNA: TGTGCCAGCAGTTTCTTCCCCACTAGCGGGAGTGCAGATACGCAGTATTTT. Encoded protein: CASSFFPTSGSADTQYF.

The V and J genes are TRBV7-6 and TRBJ1-3, with TRBD1 matching 8 bases. Germline V gene sequence: CDR1 SGHVS, CDR2 FNYEAQ. The CDR3 is 15 residues long. V was clipped by 5 bases and J by 6 bases; unmatched bases: 9. CDR3 coding DNA: TGTGCCAGCAGCCTAACAGGGGGAAGCGAAAACACCATATATTTT. As protein: CASSLTGGSENTIYF.

The chain recombines TRBV13 with TRBJ2-5; D not certain. V gave up 4 bases and J gave up 1 base, with 13 bases separating them. This CDR3 is built from 15 residues. Germline loops: CDR1 PRHDT, CDR2 FYEKMQ (reference sequence). CDR3 nucleotides: TGTGCCAGCAGCTCCCAACTCGGGTCCCAAGAGACCCAGTACTTC. Translated: CASSSQLGSQETQYF.

The rearrangement joins TRBV18 to TRBJ1-3; D ambiguous. CDR3 length: 14 amino acids. Between the trimmed V and J ends, which lost 3 bases and 0 bases, there was a span of 6 bases. Germline V gives CDR1 KGHSH, CDR2 LQKENI. CDR3: CASSPTSSGNTIYF. The CDR3 DNA reads as TGTGCCAGCTCACCCACCAGCTCTGGAAACACCATATATTTT. The whole variable domain, filled in from reference TRBV18 and TRBJ1-3, reads NAGVMQNPRHLVRRRGQEARLRCSPMKGHSHVYWYRQLPEEGLKFMVYLQKENIIDESGMPKERFSAEFPKEGPSILRIQQVVRGDSAAYFCASSPTSSGNTIYFGEGSWLTVV.

This clone was seen a single time. This chain uses TRBV21-1 with TRBJ2-3; the tabulated D call, TRBD2, remains unverified against the DNA. TRBV21-1 is reported as a pseudogene. This CDR3 spans 15 amino acids. For the CDR3, the DNA is TGTGCCAGCAGCATTACAGGGAGGGGCACAGATACGCAGTATTTT. Translated: CASSITGRGTDTQYF.

In its sample, this clone was seen a few times. The chain has TRBV18 and TRBJ1-1; 9 bases map to TRBD1. This CDR3 comprises 14 residues. Unmatched junction bases numbered 7, after V lost 4 bases and J lost 7 bases. Germline assignment: CDR1 KGHSH and CDR2 LQKENI. CDR3 sequence reads: CASSLEQGAGEAFF. The CDR3 bases are TGTGCCAGCTCACTGGAACAGGGGGCGGGTGAAGCTTTCTTT.

The chain carries TRBV4-2 and TRBJ2-2; TRBD1 aligns across 12 bases. CDR3 length equals 24 residues. Germline V lookup: CDR1 LGHNA, CDR2 YNFKEQ. The trim removed 2 bases at V and 0 bases at J, leaving 22 bases unmatched. This CDR3 reads CASSQNRDRGLSVYPPANTGELFF. CDR3 bases: TGTGCCAGCAGCCAAAACCGGGACAGGGGGCTTTCGGTGTATCCCCCCGCGAACACCGGGGAGCTGTTTTTT.

The rearrangement links TRBV27 to TRBJ2-3; unclear D gene. Trimming removed 8 bases at V and 4 bases at J, with 7 bases between. Germline values: CDR1 MNHEY, CDR2 SMNVEV (reference sequence). CDR3 size: 11 residues. The CDR3 sequence is CASWRADTQYF. In DNA form, the CDR3 reads TGTGCCAGCTGGAGAGCAGATACGCAGTATTTT.

This clone was detected only a few times. The V and J genes are TRBV24-1 and TRBJ2-5; 10 nucleotides line up with TRBD1. The germline V gene has CDR1 KGHDR and CDR2 SFDVKD. The CDR3 has 15 amino acids. With V trimmed by 3 bases and J by 7 bases, 7 bases remained unmatched. DNA of the CDR3: TGTGCCACCAGTGATCCGGGGGACAGGGGAGGGACCCAGTACTTC. It yields the protein CATSDPGDRGGTQYF.

The chain employs TRBV19 and TRBJ1-4, with TRBD1 matching 7 bases. Trimming took 7 bases from V and 5 from J; bases not matched to a gene: 4. This CDR3 is built from 13 residues. Germline V gene lookup returns CDR1 LNHDA and CDR2 SQIVND (reference sequence). The DNA for the CDR3 is TGTGCCAGTACTGTGACAGGGAATGAAAAACTGTTTTTT. Its protein is CASTVTGNEKLFF.